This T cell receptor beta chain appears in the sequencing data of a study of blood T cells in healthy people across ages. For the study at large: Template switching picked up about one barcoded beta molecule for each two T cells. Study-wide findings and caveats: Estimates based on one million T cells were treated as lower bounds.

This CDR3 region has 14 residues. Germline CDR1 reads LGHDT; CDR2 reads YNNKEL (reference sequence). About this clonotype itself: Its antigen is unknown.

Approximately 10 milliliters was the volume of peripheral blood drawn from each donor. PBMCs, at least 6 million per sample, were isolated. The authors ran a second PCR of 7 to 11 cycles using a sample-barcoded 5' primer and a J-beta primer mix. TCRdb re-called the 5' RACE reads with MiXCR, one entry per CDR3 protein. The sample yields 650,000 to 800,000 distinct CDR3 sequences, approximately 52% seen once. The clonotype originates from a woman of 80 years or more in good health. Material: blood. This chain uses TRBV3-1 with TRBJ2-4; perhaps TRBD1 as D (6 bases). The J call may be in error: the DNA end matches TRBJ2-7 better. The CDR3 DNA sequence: TGTGCCAGCAGCCCCTCCGACAGGAACCACGAGCAGTACTTC. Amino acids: CASSPSDRNHEQYF.